The 28 T cell receptor beta chains below were found in one sample sequenced in a study of blood T cell repertoires in COVID-19. Using immunoSEQ multiplex PCR, the repertoire was profiled, and TCRdb retains in-frame clones only, with some absent. The data contain some 200,000 clones, 80% to 90% of them singletons. The sequenced sample consisted of PBMCs or T cells enriched from blood (not recorded which). All receptors come from a man between 40 and 49 years old who had recovered from COVID-19.

CDR3 sequence (DNA): TGTGCCAGCTCACCCACTGGCACAGATACGCAGTATTTT. Protein: CASSPTGTDTQYF. This rearrangement joins TRBV18 to TRBJ2-3; D not resolved. This CDR3 region has 13 residues. Trimming left V 3 bases short and J 1 base short, with 5 bases between. The germline V gene encodes CDR1 KGHSH and CDR2 LQKENI.

The V gene is TRBV5-4, the J gene TRBJ2-7; TRBD2 matches at 16 bases. CDR3 length: 17 residues. V gave up 4 bases and J gave up 5 bases; unmatched junction bases: 9. Germline values: CDR1 SGHNT, CDR2 YYREEE (reference sequence). The CDR3 loop reads CASSPMGLAGGPHEQYF. Written as DNA, the CDR3 is TGTGCCAGCAGCCCTATGGGACTAGCGGGAGGGCCCCACGAGCAGTACTTC.

The V and J genes are TRBV7-3 and TRBJ1-5; D ambiguous. V gave up 2 bases and J gave up 7 bases, with 9 bases separating them. This CDR3 has 13 residues. Germline V gene sequence: CDR1 SGHTA, CDR2 FQGTGA. The CDR3 reads CASSLGREQPQHF. The CDR3, as DNA: TGTGCCAGCAGCTTAGGGCGAGAACAGCCCCAGCATTTT.

The J gene is TRBJ1-2, the V gene TRBV6-1, with unresolved D. There are 14 residues in the CDR3. The germline gives CDR1 MNHNS, CDR2 SASEGT. V was clipped by 2 bases and J by 8 bases, with 15 bases between them. CDR3 loop: CASSESVYGTGYTF. In DNA, the CDR3 is TGTGCCAGCAGTGAAAGCGTGTATGGAACAGGCTACACCTTC.

This clone was counted between two and nine times. V usage is TRBV5-4 and J usage is TRBJ1-2; D is undetermined. The CDR3 has 16 residues. V dropped 3 bases and J dropped 2 bases, with 17 bases sitting between them. The germline V gene has CDR1 SGHNT and CDR2 YYREEE (reference sequence). CDR3: CASSSGGRDGNYGYTF. CDR3 sequence (DNA): TGTGCCAGCAGCTCCGGCGGGCGGGATGGGAACTATGGCTACACCTTC.

The rearrangement joins TRBV7-9 to TRBJ2-5, with 8 bases matching TRBD2. The CDR3 totals 14 residues. V gave up 4 bases and J gave up 5 bases; unmatched junction bases: 6. Germline values: CDR1 SEHNR, CDR2 FQNEAQ (reference sequence). The CDR3 region is CASSWSGGMETQYF. CDR3 DNA: TGTGCCAGCAGCTGGAGCGGGGGCATGGAGACCCAGTACTTC.

The chain employs TRBV5-8 and TRBJ1-2; the match to TRBD1 covers 8 bases. This CDR3 contains 14 residues. The germline V gene has CDR1 SGHTS and CDR2 YDEGEE. The J segment lost 8 bases and the V segment lost 1 base, leaving 7 bases of the junction unmatched. This CDR3 reads CASSLRQGAWGYTF. The CDR3 bases are TGTGCCAGCAGCTTGCGTCAGGGGGCCTGGGGCTACACCTTC.

V gene TRBV7-3 combines with J gene TRBJ1-2, with D possibly matching TRBD1 (6 bases). Trimming removed 2 bases at V and 2 bases at J, with 12 bases between. The germline V gene has CDR1 SGHTA and CDR2 FQGTGA. This CDR3 has 15 amino acids. DNA for the CDR3: TGTGCCAGCAGCTTAGATGGGGGCGGCAACTATGGCTACACCTTC. Protein product: CASSLDGGGNYGYTF.

The chain combines TRBV7-9 with TRBJ2-2; D might be TRBD1 (6 bases). Trimming cost V 5 bases and J 7 bases, with 11 bases left between them. The CDR3 has 13 amino acids. Germline CDR1 reads SEHNR; CDR2 reads FQNEAQ (reference sequence). This CDR3 reads CASSQGTYGELFF. The DNA for the CDR3 is TGTGCCAGCAGCCAGGGGACATACGGGGAGCTGTTTTTT.

V is TRBV5-4 and J is TRBJ1-1; D might be TRBD1 (6 bases). The CDR3 has 12 amino acids. Germline V CDR1 and CDR2: SGHNT, YYREEE (reference sequence). V shed 5 bases and J shed 1 base, with 6 bases lying between them. The CDR3 DNA reads TGTGCCAGCAGAGGGGGGAACACTGAAGCTTTCTTT. Residues: CASRGGNTEAFF.

The V gene is TRBV2, the J gene TRBJ1-2; D gene ambiguous. V was pared by 6 bases and J by 6 bases, with 14 bases between. Germline V lookup: CDR1 SNHLY, CDR2 FYNNEI. The CDR3 runs to 13 residues. The CDR3, as DNA: TGTGCCAGCAGGGGCCGGAGGGAGGATGGCTACACCTTC. Translation gives CASRGRREDGYTF.

This chain joins TRBV5-6 and TRBJ2-7, with D maybe TRBD2 (5 bases). The length of the CDR3 is 16 residues. The V and J ends lost 1 base and 3 bases respectively, with 17 bases between them. Germline V gene lookup returns CDR1 SGHDT and CDR2 YYEEEE. CDR3 in amino acids: CASSLLGSGADYEQYF. The DNA for the CDR3 is TGTGCCAGCAGCTTGCTAGGCTCAGGAGCGGACTACGAGCAGTACTTC.

This clone has only a few counts. J is TRBJ2-1 and V is TRBV19; 7 bases are a match to TRBD1. The CDR3 extends over 16 amino acids. Germline trimming cut 5 bases from V and 4 bases from J; bases unmatched to any gene: 11. Germline CDR1 is LNHDA and CDR2 is SQIVND (reference sequence). The CDR3 bases are TGTGCCAGTAGTGCTTTAGGACAGGTGAGGTACAATGAGCAGTTCTTC. Encoded protein: CASSALGQVRYNEQFF.

This clone appeared a single time. V is TRBV9 and J is TRBJ2-3; weak D call: TRBD2 (6 bases). V was clipped by 0 bases and J by 2 bases, with 16 bases between them. The CDR3 contains 17 residues. The germline V gene encodes CDR1 SGDLS and CDR2 YYNGEE. CDR3 loop: CASSVDVGSTLTDTQYF. The CDR3 DNA follows: TGTGCCAGCAGCGTAGACGTCGGGAGCACCCTCACAGATACGCAGTATTTT. Full variable domain (rest looked up from reference TRBV9 and TRBJ2-3): DSGVTQTPKHLITATGQRVTLRCSPRSGDLSVYWYQQSLDQGLQFLIQYYNGEERAKGNILERFSAQQFPDLHSELNLSSLELGDSALYFCASSVDVGSTLTDTQYFGPGTRLTVL.

The chain couples TRBV6-2 or TRBV6-3 to TRBJ1-1; 8 nucleotides line up with TRBD1. CDR1 and CDR2 (germline): MNHEY, SVGEGT. The CDR3 totals 11 residues. Losses at the gene ends were 5 bases for V and 9 bases for J; bases not matched to a gene: 2. The CDR3 sequence is CASSRTGKAFF. The CDR3 bases are TGTGCCAGCAGTCGGACAGGGAAAGCTTTCTTT.

The chain carries TRBV6-4 and TRBJ2-7; tentatively, D is TRBD1 (5 bases). V lost 4 bases, J lost 5 bases, and 12 bases lay in between. Per the germline V gene, CDR1 is MRHNA and CDR2 is SNTAGT. The CDR3 is 13 amino acids. The CDR3 coding sequence is TGTGCCAGCAGTGTAGGGGTAGGGAACGAGCAGTACTTC. This translates into CASSVGVGNEQYF.

V usage is TRBV9 and J usage is TRBJ1-1; D gene ambiguous. CDR1 is SGDLS, CDR2 YYNGEE, per germline. Trimming stripped 4 bases from V and 2 bases from J, with 3 bases between. The CDR3 contains 11 residues. Here the CDR3 reads CASSSNTEAFF. The CDR3 DNA reads TGTGCCAGCAGCAGCAACACTGAAGCTTTCTTT.

The count of this clone is one. This chain connects TRBV12-3 or TRBV12-4 to TRBJ2-1; 7 bases map to TRBD1. This CDR3 spans 13 amino acids. V dropped 5 bases and J dropped 10; count of bases not matched to a gene: 8. This chain's CDR3 is CASSPTGSPEQFF. The DNA for the CDR3 is TGTGCCAGCAGTCCGACAGGGTCCCCAGAGCAGTTCTTC.

This clone has just one count. Other DNA sequences from this sample encode an identical CDR3 as well. The J gene is TRBJ2-5, the V gene TRBV18, with TRBD2 matching 7 bases. The CDR3 extends over 15 amino acids. In germline, CDR1 is KGHSH, CDR2 LQKENI. J was trimmed by 2 bases and V by 0 bases; bases with no gene match: 3. The CDR3 protein is CASSPPSGGQETQYF. CDR3 sequence (DNA): TGTGCCAGCTCACCACCGTCGGGGGGACAAGAGACCCAGTACTTC.

This clone was detected only once. The chain is built from TRBV3-1 (or the pseudogene TRBV3-2) and TRBJ2-7; 11 bases match TRBD2. V lost 1 base and J lost 1; bases outside the gene matches: 12. The length of the CDR3 is 19 residues. Germline CDR1 is LGHDT and CDR2 is YNNKEL (reference sequence). The CDR3 is CASSQGTLTSGSLSYEQYF. The CDR3 nucleotides read TGTGCCAGCAGCCAAGGGACACTAACTAGCGGGAGCTTATCCTACGAGCAGTACTTC.

The chain carries TRBV5-4 and TRBJ1-1; possible D gene TRBD1, 5 bases. Germline values: CDR1 SGHNT, CDR2 YYREEE (reference sequence). V was pared by 7 bases and J by 10 bases, with 17 bases between. The CDR3 loop spans 12 amino acids. DNA of the CDR3: TGTGCCAGCGGAACTGACAGTCTCGGAGCTTTCTTT. This codes for CASGTDSLGAFF.

The chain links TRBV11-3 to TRBJ2-2; D possibly corresponds to TRBD2 (6 bases). Trimming stripped 5 bases from V and 8 bases from J, with 12 bases between. CDR3 size: 13 residues. CDR1 is SGHNT and CDR2 is YENEEA in the germline V gene. CDR3 residues: CASSTGLSGELFF. Here the CDR3 DNA reads TGTGCCAGCAGCACGGGACTTTCAGGGGAGCTGTTTTTT.

This clone was seen many times. The chain has TRBV29-1 and TRBJ1-1; TRBD1 is a possible D gene (5 bases). The germline V gene has CDR1 SQVTM and CDR2 ANQGSEA. The CDR3 has 15 amino acids. Trimming shortened V by 0 bases and J by 5 bases, and 16 bases separated the two germline ends. This CDR3 is CSVEDMGGKTTEAFF. The CDR3 DNA reads as TGCAGCGTTGAAGATATGGGGGGTAAAACGACTGAAGCTTTCTTT.

The chain links TRBV30 to TRBJ2-1, with TRBD2 as a possible D gene (5 bases). Germline V gene lookup returns CDR1 GTSNPN and CDR2 SVGIG (reference sequence). The CDR3 has 17 residues. Trimming removed 0 bases from V and 0 bases from J, with 15 bases in between. The CDR3 region has the DNA TGTGCCTGGAGTGTAAGGGAGCCCCCGAGCTCCTACAATGAGCAGTTCTTC. Protein product: CAWSVREPPSSYNEQFF.

The chain uses TRBV19 and TRBJ2-3, with 8 bases identical to TRBD2. The V gene end was trimmed by 10 bases and the J gene end by 3 bases; junction bases not matched to a gene: 15. The CDR3 is 16 amino acids. The germline V gene has CDR1 LNHDA and CDR2 SQIVND (reference sequence). This chain's CDR3 is CATWGPAGAPTDTQYF. CDR3 coding DNA: TGTGCCACCTGGGGTCCAGCGGGAGCGCCAACAGATACGCAGTATTTT.

The chain uses TRBV6-1 and TRBJ1-3; no clear D gene. Trimming removed 3 bases from V and 0 bases from J, with 6 bases in between. Germline values: CDR1 MNHNS, CDR2 SASEGT. This CDR3 has 14 residues. The CDR3 loop reads CASSERASGNTIYF. In DNA form, the CDR3 reads TGTGCCAGCAGTGAGAGGGCCTCTGGAAACACCATATATTTT.

The CDR3 nucleotides are TGCGCCAGCAGCATTTCCGGGTCAGATTACTACGAGCAGTACTTC. Encoded protein: CASSISGSDYYEQYF. The chain joins TRBV5-1 to TRBJ2-7; unclear D gene. Germline V CDR1 and CDR2: SGHRS, YFSETQ. V was pared by 4 bases and J by 3 bases, with 17 bases between. The CDR3 runs 15 residues.

V is TRBV7-9 and J is TRBJ1-1; D unclear. The germline V gene has CDR1 SEHNR and CDR2 FQNEAQ (reference sequence). CDR3 size: 13 residues. The V gene lost 6 bases and the J gene lost 0 bases, with 8 bases spanning the gap. DNA of the CDR3: TGTGCCAGCAGTCGGCAGGTGAACACTGAAGCTTTCTTT. Translated: CASSRQVNTEAFF.